The TCR beta chain under discussion was sequenced for a study of blood T cell repertoires in COVID-19 (dated by TCRdb to 2019 to 2021). Some background on the complete study: Collaborator samples came from the United States, Italy and Spain and covered acute and convalescent phases of COVID-19. The prospective study material was composed of cDNA or gDNA derived from T cells, B-cell-depleted T cells, or PBMCs. Subjects who had been exposed to COVID-19, were actively infected with it, or had recovered from it provided the deeply sampled blood TCRbeta repertoires that made up the dataset. The repertoires were released in a freely available public database meant as a resource for research on the immune response to SARS-CoV-2. The samples were drawn from the first 160 participants of the ongoing ImmuneRACE study and from under 1,500 subjects provided by 6 global collaborators. The sample metadata nearly always contained a de-identified subject ID, COVID-19 status, age in years and sex. Where available, HLA class I and class II types were obtained from metadata supplied by the sample provider rather than from assay-based typing. Findings and caveats that apply to the study as a whole: How much clinical and demographic metadata was included differed by source and by participant, and the metadata was provided uncurated.

In Seattle, one collaborating source enrolled patients while the infection was active and tracked those patients longitudinally over the course of disease. The collaborating institutions used their own protocols to collect whole blood in K2EDTA tubes. For TCRbeta analysis, collaborators shipped samples in one of three forms: frozen whole blood, isolated PBMCs, or DNA extracted from either of those sample types. TCRbeta CDR3 regions were amplified from genomic DNA using the immunoSEQ Assay, a bias-controlled multiplex PCR. The published analysis was carried out like this. The number of nucleated cells in each sample was estimated by amplification of reference gene primers within the assay. To quantify the absolute abundance of each unique TCRbeta CDR3 rearrangement, sequence reads were collapsed and filtered. For each sample, productive Simpson clonality was calculated as the square root of Simpson's diversity index over productive rearrangements. Here the immuneACCESS table is served through TCRdb, limited to in-frame sequences with V and J called. Missing clones are a known gap in these copies; in checked studies unresolved V genes cover under half, and the rest lacks a known reason. V and J calls and clone size are those listed in that table; D and trimming were worked out from the DNA. The sample table holds about 160,000 clones, of which roughly 78% were seen once. Of the sample, 7.5% to 8.5% is held by the ten largest clones.

The germline V gene (reference sequence) supplies CDR1 LNHDA and CDR2 SQIVND. Trimming at the junction amounts to 5 bases on V and 2 bases on J, and the germline ends lie 12 bases apart. The CDR3 sequence holds 15 residues, the cysteine and phenylalanine included. Only CDR3 DNA remains: 45 bases, in frame from the first base. Turning to this clone: What antigen it recognizes has not been identified. No base qualities exist here, and no much larger clone lies one base off it.

The sample consisted of peripheral blood. The origin of this receptor is an older woman with COVID-19, enrolled during active disease. The chain links TRBV19 with TRBJ2-2, with the D gene not clear enough to name. The CDR3 reads CASSPDGRNTGELFF. Read as DNA, the sequence is TGTGCCAGTAGTCCGGATGGGCGCAACACCGGGGAGCTGTTTTTT.